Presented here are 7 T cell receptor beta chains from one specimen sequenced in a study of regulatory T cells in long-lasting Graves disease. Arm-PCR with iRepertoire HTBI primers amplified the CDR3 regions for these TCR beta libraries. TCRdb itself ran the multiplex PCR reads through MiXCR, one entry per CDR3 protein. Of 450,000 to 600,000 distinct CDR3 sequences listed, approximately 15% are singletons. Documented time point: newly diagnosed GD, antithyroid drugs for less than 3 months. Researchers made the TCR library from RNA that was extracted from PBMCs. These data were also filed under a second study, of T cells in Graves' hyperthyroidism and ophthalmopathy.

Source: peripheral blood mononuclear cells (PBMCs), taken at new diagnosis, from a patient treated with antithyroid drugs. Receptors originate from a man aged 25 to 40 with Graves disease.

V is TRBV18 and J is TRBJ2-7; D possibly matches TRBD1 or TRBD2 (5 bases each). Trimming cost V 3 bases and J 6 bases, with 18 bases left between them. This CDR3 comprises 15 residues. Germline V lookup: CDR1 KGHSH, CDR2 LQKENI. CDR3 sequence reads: CASSPPGLGDPEQYF. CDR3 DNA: TGTGCCAGCTCACCCCCTGGTCTGGGGGATCCCGAGCAGTACTTC.

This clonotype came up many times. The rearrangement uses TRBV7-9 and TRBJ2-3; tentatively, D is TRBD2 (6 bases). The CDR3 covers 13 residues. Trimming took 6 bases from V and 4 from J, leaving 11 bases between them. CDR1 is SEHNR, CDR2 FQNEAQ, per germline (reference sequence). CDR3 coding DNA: TGTGCCAGCAGTCTGGGACTCCCAGATACGCAGTATTTT. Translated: CASSLGLPDTQYF.

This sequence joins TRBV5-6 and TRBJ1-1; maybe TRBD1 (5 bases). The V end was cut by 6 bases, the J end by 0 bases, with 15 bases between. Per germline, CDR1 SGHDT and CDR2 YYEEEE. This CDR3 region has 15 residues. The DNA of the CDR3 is TGTGCCAGCAACTGGGGGGGTTCGGTGAACACTGAAGCTTTCTTT. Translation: CASNWGGSVNTEAFF.

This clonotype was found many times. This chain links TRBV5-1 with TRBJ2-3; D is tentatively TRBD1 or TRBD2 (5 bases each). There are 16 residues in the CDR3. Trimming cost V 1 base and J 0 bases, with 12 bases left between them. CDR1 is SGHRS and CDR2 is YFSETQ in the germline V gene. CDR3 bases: TGCGCCAGCAGCTTGTTACCGGGGCTAAGCACAGATACGCAGTATTTT. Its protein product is CASSLLPGLSTDTQYF.

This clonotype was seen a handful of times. CDR3: CATGTVIPRRGYTF. CDR3 nucleotides: TGTGCCACCGGGACAGTCATCCCTCGGAGGGGCTACACCTTC. The chain has TRBV19 and TRBJ1-2; 7 bases align to TRBD1. The V and J ends lost 10 bases and 8 bases, in that order; junction bases with no gene match: 16. The germline CDR1 and CDR2 sequences are LNHDA and SQIVND (reference sequence). CDR3 length equals 14 residues.

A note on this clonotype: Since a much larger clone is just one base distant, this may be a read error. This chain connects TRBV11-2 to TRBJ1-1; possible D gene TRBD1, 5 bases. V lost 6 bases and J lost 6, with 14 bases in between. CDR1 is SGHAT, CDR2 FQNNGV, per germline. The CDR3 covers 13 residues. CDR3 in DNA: TGTGCCAGCAGTCATCAGGGCTCCGCTGAAGCTTTCTTT. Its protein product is CASSHQGSAEAFF.

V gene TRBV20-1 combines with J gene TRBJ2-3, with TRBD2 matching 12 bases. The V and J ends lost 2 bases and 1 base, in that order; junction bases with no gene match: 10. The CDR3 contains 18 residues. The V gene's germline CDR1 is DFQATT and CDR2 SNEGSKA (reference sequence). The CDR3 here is CSARLPSGGVFGTDTQYF. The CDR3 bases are TGCAGTGCTAGACTACCTAGCGGGGGGGTTTTCGGCACAGATACGCAGTATTTT.